This T cell receptor beta chain was found in a study of blood T cell repertoires in COVID-19. This clone was detected once. Sequencing was performed with immunoSEQ multiplex PCR; in TCRdb, only in-frame clones are kept and a portion is missing. The profile covers approximately 200,000 clones, with approximately 78% appearing a single time and 10% to 15% taken by the ten largest. The V gene end was trimmed by 3 bases and the J gene end by 9 bases; junction bases not matched to a gene: 10. Germline V lookup: CDR1 KGHSH, CDR2 LQKENI. CDR3 length equals 15 residues. The clonotype was recovered from a woman over 75 with COVID-19, enrolled during active disease. The chain employs TRBV18 and TRBJ2-4; 8 positions agree with TRBD1. Sample: peripheral blood. In nucleotides, the CDR3 is TGTGCCAGCTCACCGAGGCGTGGCCAGGGGGCCATTCAGTACTTC. This sequence encodes CASSPRRGQGAIQYF.